This T cell receptor beta chain emerged from a study of control samples from healthy donors and cancer patients. The V gene's germline CDR1 is MDHEN and CDR2 SYDVKM. Trimming took 7 bases from V and 8 from J, leaving 14 bases between them. The CDR3 is 12 amino acids. Clones were read by immunoSEQ multiplex PCR, and TCRdb kept only the in-frame ones, dropping some. The table has roughly 95,000 clones, around 88% seen once. V and J are TRBV28 and TRBJ1-2; tentatively, D is TRBD1 (6 bases). Material: blood. The origin of this receptor is a man aged 30-40 years in good health. This CDR3 is CASTYQGNGYTF. The CDR3 nucleotides are TGTGCCAGCACCTACCAGGGGAACGGCTACACCTTC.